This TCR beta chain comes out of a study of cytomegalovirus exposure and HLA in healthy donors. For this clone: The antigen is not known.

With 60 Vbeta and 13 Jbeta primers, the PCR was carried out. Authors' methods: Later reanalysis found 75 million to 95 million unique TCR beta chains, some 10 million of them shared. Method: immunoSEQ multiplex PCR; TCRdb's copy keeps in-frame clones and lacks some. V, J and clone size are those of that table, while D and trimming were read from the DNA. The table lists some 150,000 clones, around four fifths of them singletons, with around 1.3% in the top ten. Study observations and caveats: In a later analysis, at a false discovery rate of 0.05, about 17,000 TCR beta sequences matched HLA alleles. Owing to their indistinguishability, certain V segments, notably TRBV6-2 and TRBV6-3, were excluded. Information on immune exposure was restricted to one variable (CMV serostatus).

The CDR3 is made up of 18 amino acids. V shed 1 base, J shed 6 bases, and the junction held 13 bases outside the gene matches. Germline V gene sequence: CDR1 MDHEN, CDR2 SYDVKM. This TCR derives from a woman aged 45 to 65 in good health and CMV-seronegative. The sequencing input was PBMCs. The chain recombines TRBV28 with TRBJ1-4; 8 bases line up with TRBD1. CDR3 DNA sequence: TGTGCCAGCAGTTTATCCCCTCCTCAGGGGGCCGTCGATGAAAAACTGTTTTTT. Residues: CASSLSPPQGAVDEKLFF.